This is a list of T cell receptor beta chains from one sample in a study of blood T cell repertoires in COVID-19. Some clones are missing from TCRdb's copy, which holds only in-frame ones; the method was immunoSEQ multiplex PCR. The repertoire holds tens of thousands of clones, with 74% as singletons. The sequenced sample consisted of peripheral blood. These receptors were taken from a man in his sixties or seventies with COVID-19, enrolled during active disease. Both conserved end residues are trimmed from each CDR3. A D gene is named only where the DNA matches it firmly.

CDR3aa: ASADQGFTYEQY; v_gene: TRBV5-1; len: 12; j_gene: TRBJ2-7; d_gene: .
CDR3aa: ASSPSGNQETQY; v_gene: TRBV5-1; len: 12; j_gene: TRBJ2-5; d_gene: .
CDR3aa: ASSPQGNQPQH; v_gene: TRBV3-1/TRBV3-2; len: 11; j_gene: TRBJ1-5; d_gene: .
CDR3aa: ASGGPGVGLGYT; v_gene: TRBV6-5; len: 12; j_gene: TRBJ1-2; d_gene: .
CDR3aa: ATSSGTSGRVTQY; v_gene: TRBV15; len: 13; j_gene: TRBJ2-3; d_gene: TRBD2
CDR3aa: ASSLVFGGDYNSPLH; v_gene: TRBV7-2; len: 15; j_gene: TRBJ1-6; d_gene: .
CDR3aa: ASSHIAGGPYEQY; v_gene: TRBV3-1/TRBV3-2; len: 13; j_gene: TRBJ2-7; d_gene: TRBD2
CDR3aa: ATSYTGYSSNQPQH; v_gene: TRBV15; len: 14; j_gene: TRBJ1-5; d_gene: .
CDR3aa: ASSAAGTIGSGELF; v_gene: TRBV5-1; len: 14; j_gene: TRBJ2-2; d_gene: .
CDR3aa: SSRDISTDTQY; v_gene: TRBV28; len: 11; j_gene: TRBJ2-3; d_gene: .
CDR3aa: SVLLEKYEQY; v_gene: TRBV29-1; len: 10; j_gene: TRBJ2-7; d_gene: .
CDR3aa: ASSVSGSGLMQY; v_gene: TRBV9; len: 12; j_gene: TRBJ2-7; d_gene: .
CDR3aa: ASFDTRGSPLH; v_gene: TRBV18; len: 11; j_gene: TRBJ1-6; d_gene: .
CDR3aa: ASSFGGSYEQY; v_gene: TRBV5-1; len: 11; j_gene: TRBJ2-7; d_gene: .
CDR3aa: ASSYSLLNTGELF; v_gene: TRBV6-5; len: 13; j_gene: TRBJ2-2; d_gene: .
CDR3aa: ASSLARPGDARRTEAF; v_gene: TRBV7-2; len: 16; j_gene: TRBJ1-1; d_gene: .
CDR3aa: ASSVGTGAAYGYT; v_gene: TRBV9; len: 13; j_gene: TRBJ1-2; d_gene: TRBD1
CDR3aa: ASSGIPGSYEQY; v_gene: TRBV9; len: 12; j_gene: TRBJ2-7; d_gene: .
CDR3aa: ASSTTGNTEAF; v_gene: TRBV18; len: 11; j_gene: TRBJ1-1; d_gene: .
CDR3aa: SVRDNHDLSGNTIY; v_gene: TRBV29-1; len: 14; j_gene: TRBJ1-3; d_gene: .
CDR3aa: ASRLAGGSYNEQF; v_gene: TRBV2; len: 13; j_gene: TRBJ2-1; d_gene: TRBD2
CDR3aa: ASSSRQGSDGYT; v_gene: TRBV19; len: 12; j_gene: TRBJ1-2; d_gene: .
CDR3aa: ASSLTGSGYT; v_gene: TRBV28; len: 10; j_gene: TRBJ1-2; d_gene: .
CDR3aa: ASSSPRTLNYGYT; v_gene: TRBV28; len: 13; j_gene: TRBJ1-2; d_gene: .
CDR3aa: ASSFSGAYNEQF; v_gene: TRBV11-2; len: 12; j_gene: TRBJ2-1; d_gene: .
CDR3aa: ASSVGGGGASGNTIY; v_gene: TRBV9; len: 15; j_gene: TRBJ1-3; d_gene: .
CDR3aa: ASTGGVNQPQH; v_gene: TRBV6-5; len: 11; j_gene: TRBJ1-5; d_gene: .
CDR3aa: ATGLFTGELF; v_gene: TRBV2; len: 10; j_gene: TRBJ2-2; d_gene: .
CDR3aa: ASSAWSGGDTDTQY; v_gene: TRBV9; len: 14; j_gene: TRBJ2-3; d_gene: TRBD1
CDR3aa: ASSIFGRASYNEQF; v_gene: TRBV19; len: 14; j_gene: TRBJ2-1; d_gene: .
CDR3aa: ASSYIADNEQF; v_gene: TRBV28; len: 11; j_gene: TRBJ2-1; d_gene: .
CDR3aa: ATSDFAGGYEDTQY; v_gene: TRBV24-1; len: 14; j_gene: TRBJ2-3; d_gene: TRBD1
CDR3aa: ASSIGQGLHTEAF; v_gene: TRBV19; len: 13; j_gene: TRBJ1-1; d_gene: .
CDR3aa: ASSLKHQGYSGYT; v_gene: TRBV28; len: 13; j_gene: TRBJ1-2; d_gene: .
CDR3aa: ASSAGAILGGYT; v_gene: TRBV18; len: 12; j_gene: TRBJ1-2; d_gene: .
CDR3aa: ASSGTGGGYGYT; v_gene: TRBV6-2/TRBV6-3; len: 12; j_gene: TRBJ1-2; d_gene: TRBD1
CDR3aa: ASSTGTGGSAGKGETQY; v_gene: TRBV7-9; len: 17; j_gene: TRBJ2-5; d_gene: TRBD1
CDR3aa: ASSLYRSSYEQY; v_gene: TRBV5-1; len: 12; j_gene: TRBJ2-7; d_gene: .
CDR3aa: ASSLFGGTEAF; v_gene: TRBV27; len: 11; j_gene: TRBJ1-1; d_gene: .
CDR3aa: ASSIVTSGSLGKNIQY; v_gene: TRBV19; len: 16; j_gene: TRBJ2-4; d_gene: TRBD2
CDR3aa: ASRNTGGFT; v_gene: TRBV25-1; len: 9; j_gene: TRBJ1-2; d_gene: TRBD1
CDR3aa: ASSLANTIPTQY; v_gene: TRBV5-5; len: 12; j_gene: TRBJ2-3; d_gene: .
CDR3aa: AISGSPGTEAF; v_gene: TRBV6-5; len: 11; j_gene: TRBJ1-1; d_gene: .
CDR3aa: ASSSGGRAF; v_gene: TRBV28; len: 9; j_gene: TRBJ1-1; d_gene: TRBD1
CDR3aa: ASSSIGFGGTGELF; v_gene: TRBV27; len: 14; j_gene: TRBJ2-2; d_gene: .
CDR3aa: ASSLNRGHEAF; v_gene: TRBV18; len: 11; j_gene: TRBJ1-1; d_gene: TRBD1
CDR3aa: ASSRDRGTGELF; v_gene: TRBV7-2; len: 12; j_gene: TRBJ2-2; d_gene: TRBD1
CDR3aa: ASSFRTSGRGGTGELF; v_gene: TRBV7-8; len: 16; j_gene: TRBJ2-2; d_gene: TRBD2